This TCR beta chain was observed in a study of T cells in Graves' hyperthyroidism and ophthalmopathy. This clonotype was recorded many times. This CDR3 region has 17 residues. V lost 6 bases to trimming and J lost 1 base, with 19 bases between them. Germline V gene data show CDR1 as SGHDN and CDR2 as FVKESK. The investigators amplified TCR beta CDR3 regions from RNA transcripts. First-round RT-PCR with HTBI primers amplified the TCR CDR3 region. TCRdb re-analysed the multiplex PCR reads in MiXCR, keeping a single row per CDR3 protein. In the table there are fewer than 350,000 distinct CDR3 sequences, about a sixth of which are singletons.

The sequenced material came from blood. The rearrangement joins TRBV14 to TRBJ2-1, with D perhaps matching TRBD1 or TRBD2 (6 bases each). The receptor was derived from a woman in her thirties or forties with Graves' ophthalmopathy. CDR3 sequence (DNA): TGTGCCAGCAGTTTTACTCTAGGGGGGAGTTCCTACAATGAGCAGTTCTTC. It specifies CASSFTLGGSSYNEQFF. The full variable domain, completed using reference TRBV14 and TRBJ2-1, is EAGVTQFPSHSVIEKGQTVTLRCDPISGHDNLYWYRRVMGKEIKFLLHFVKESKQDESGMPNNRFLAERTGGTYSTLKVQPAELEDSGVYFCASSFTLGGSSYNEQFFGPGTRLTVL.